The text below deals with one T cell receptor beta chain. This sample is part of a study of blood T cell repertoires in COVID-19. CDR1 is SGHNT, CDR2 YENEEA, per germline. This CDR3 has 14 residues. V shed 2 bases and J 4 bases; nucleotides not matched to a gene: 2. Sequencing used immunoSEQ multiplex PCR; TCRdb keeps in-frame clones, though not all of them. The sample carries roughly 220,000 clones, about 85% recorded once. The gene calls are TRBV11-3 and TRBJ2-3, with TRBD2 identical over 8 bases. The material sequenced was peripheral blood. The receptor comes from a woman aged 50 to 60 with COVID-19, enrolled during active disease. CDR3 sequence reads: CASSLTSGSDTQYF. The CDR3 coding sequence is TGTGCCAGCAGCTTAACTAGCGGCTCAGATACGCAGTATTTT.